One sample yielded the 28 T cell receptor beta chains listed below, sequenced in a study of OX40 agonist ivuxolimab in advanced cancers. Produced via immunoSEQ multiplex PCR; TCRdb's table is partial and in-frame only. The repertoire holds about 64,000 clones, with less than 90% as singletons. Here the sequenced sample was CD4+ or CD8+ T cells sorted from blood, taken in a trial of the OX40 agonist ivuxolimab. The receptors originated from an adult with an advanced solid tumor such as melanoma, head and neck, liver or kidney cancer.

This clone was picked up a small number of times. V usage is TRBV10-3 and J usage is TRBJ2-6; 8 bases map to TRBD1. V shed 6 bases and J 2 bases; nucleotides not matched to a gene: 3. This CDR3 spans 15 amino acids. CDR1 is ENHRY, CDR2 SYGVKD, per germline. As DNA, the CDR3 is TGTGCCATCAGGGACAGGGAGACTGGGGCCAACGTCCTGACTTTC. Residues: CAIRDRETGANVLTF.

This clone occurred a few times. This sequence joins TRBV19 and TRBJ2-1; maybe TRBD2 (5 bases). V dropped 4 bases and J dropped 10 bases, with 20 bases sitting between them. The CDR3 extends over 15 amino acids. The germline gives CDR1 LNHDA, CDR2 SQIVND (reference sequence). CDR3 sequence (DNA): TGTGCCAGTAGTACCTTTTTGGCGGGCTTCGAGGAGCAGTTCTTC. This translates into CASSTFLAGFEEQFF.

This chain uses TRBV18 with TRBJ1-2; 7 bases fit TRBD1. The CDR3 runs to 17 residues. J gave up 8 bases and V 2 bases, and 17 bases lay outside the gene matches. Germline V gene lookup returns CDR1 KGHSH and CDR2 LQKENI. The CDR3 bases are TGTGCCAGCTCACCAGCAGTATCCGACAGGGCCCCCCGGGGCTACACCTTC. Protein sequence: CASSPAVSDRAPRGYTF.

V and J are TRBV18 and TRBJ2-5; D may match TRBD1 or TRBD2 (7 bases each). This CDR3 is 15 amino acids long. Looked up from germline, CDR1 is KGHSH and CDR2 is LQKENI. Trimming stripped 3 bases from V and 1 base from J, with 12 bases between. This chain's CDR3 is CASSPQGGIQETQYF. The CDR3 region has the DNA TGTGCCAGCTCACCGCAGGGGGGGATCCAAGAGACCCAGTACTTC. The variable domain in full, completed from reference TRBV18 and TRBJ2-5, reads NAGVMQNPRHLVRRRGQEARLRCSPMKGHSHVYWYRQLPEEGLKFMVYLQKENIIDESGMPKERFSAEFPKEGPSILRIQQVVRGDSAAYFCASSPQGGIQETQYFGPGTRLLVL.

The chain combines TRBV18 with TRBJ1-3; D is unresolved. Germline CDR1 reads KGHSH; CDR2 reads LQKENI. The CDR3 consists of 14 residues. The V end lost 3 bases, the J end lost 2 bases, and 8 bases lay between the germline ends. CDR3 nucleotide sequence: TGTGCCAGCTCACCGGATACCGCTGGAAACACCATATATTTT. This encodes CASSPDTAGNTIYF.

This clone was seen just once. The rearrangement links TRBV19 to TRBJ2-5, with a possible D match to TRBD1 (6 bases). From germline, CDR1 is LNHDA and CDR2 SQIVND (reference sequence). The CDR3 covers 16 residues. V was cut by 5 bases and J by 1 base, with 17 bases left in between. The DNA of the CDR3 is TGTGCCAGTAGTCAACGACAGGCCCCAACCCAAGAGACCCAGTACTTC. Translation: CASSQRQAPTQETQYF.

The gene calls are TRBV28 and TRBJ2-1; 11 positions match TRBD2. This CDR3 contains 16 residues. The germline CDR1 and CDR2 sequences are MDHEN and SYDVKM. With 4 bases clipped from V and 6 bases from J, the junction kept 8 bases outside the gene matches. CDR3 residues: CASSSLLAGVSNEQFF. CDR3 in DNA: TGTGCCAGCAGTTCCTTACTAGCGGGAGTGAGCAATGAGCAGTTCTTC.

The rearrangement links TRBV21-1 to TRBJ1-5; the D call in the table, TRBD1, was not verified against the DNA. TRBV21-1 is recorded as a pseudogene. The CDR3 extends over 18 amino acids. CDR3 bases: TGTGCCAGCAGCTCTCTCCGGGACATTTTTTATAGCAATCAGCCCCAGCATTTT. Amino acids: CASSSLRDIFYSNQPQHF.

The rearrangement uses TRBV11-2 and TRBJ2-1, with D perhaps assigned TRBD1 or TRBD2 (5 bases each). The CDR3 length is 15 residues. V gave up 5 bases and J gave up 0 bases, with 11 bases separating them. The germline gives CDR1 SGHAT, CDR2 FQNNGV. The CDR3 protein is CASSPGPYSYNEQFF. The CDR3 nucleotides are TGTGCCAGCAGCCCGGGACCTTACTCCTACAATGAGCAGTTCTTC.

The chain recombines TRBV11-1 with TRBJ2-1; no definite D call. Trimming took off 0 bases at V and 5 bases at J, with 11 bases between the two ends. Germline CDR1 reads SGHAT; CDR2 reads FQDESV (reference sequence). CDR3 size: 15 residues. CDR3 region: CASSLANGIHNEQFF. CDR3 nucleotides: TGTGCCAGCAGCTTAGCGAATGGGATCCACAATGAGCAGTTCTTC. Based on the CDR3 plus reference TRBV11-1 and TRBJ2-1, the full variable domain is EAEVAQSPRYKITEKSQAVAFWCDPISGHATLYWYRQILGQGPELLVQFQDESVVDDSQLPKDRFSAERLKGVDSTLKIQPAELGDSAMYLCASSLANGIHNEQFFGPGTRLTVL.

The chain is built from TRBV7-2 and TRBJ2-1; 9 bases are shared with TRBD2. CDR3 length equals 15 residues. The V gene's germline CDR1 is SGHTA and CDR2 FQGNSA. Germline trimming cut 2 bases from V and 9 bases from J; bases unmatched to any gene: 8. In DNA, the CDR3 is TGTGCCAGCAGCTTACCTGGCGGGAGGGCCGGTGAGCAGTTCTTC. This codes for CASSLPGGRAGEQFF. Looking up the rest from reference TRBV7-2 and TRBJ2-1 gives the full variable domain: GAGVSQSPSNKVTEKGKDVELRCDPISGHTALYWYRQSLGQGLEFLIYFQGNSAPDKSGLPSDRFSAERTGGSVSTLTIQRTQQEDSAVYLCASSLPGGRAGEQFFGPGTRLTVL.

V usage is TRBV2 and J usage is TRBJ2-3; 10 bases map to TRBD1. CDR3 length equals 14 residues. Germline trimming cut 7 bases from V and 5 bases from J; bases unmatched to any gene: 6. Germline CDR1 SNHLY, CDR2 FYNNEI. The CDR3 is CASKPTGGKDTQYF. In DNA form, the CDR3 reads TGTGCCAGCAAACCGACAGGGGGCAAAGATACGCAGTATTTT.

The chain employs TRBV19 and TRBJ2-2, with 14 bases aligning to TRBD2. Germline CDR1 is LNHDA and CDR2 is SQIVND (reference sequence). The length of the CDR3 is 18 residues. V lost 5 bases to trimming and J lost 6 bases; unmatched junction nucleotides: 11. Written as DNA, the CDR3 is TGTGCCAGTAGTCTCCTGGGACTAGCGGGAGATCGTGCCGGGGAGCTGTTTTTT. Its protein is CASSLLGLAGDRAGELFF.

This chain links TRBV30 with TRBJ2-1, with 8 bases lining up with TRBD2. Germline V gives CDR1 GTSNPN, CDR2 SVGIG (reference sequence). The CDR3 runs 15 residues. The ends lost 1 base at V and 4 bases at J; junction bases unmatched: 6. The CDR3 nucleotides are TGTGCCTGGAGTGCCTGGAGCGGGGGATACAATGAGCAGTTCTTC. It yields the protein CAWSAWSGGYNEQFF.

The chain is built from TRBV28 and TRBJ1-4, with no clear D. In germline, CDR1 is MDHEN, CDR2 SYDVKM. The CDR3 extends over 15 amino acids. Trimming took 8 bases from V and 3 from J, leaving 16 bases between them. DNA for the CDR3: TGTGCCAGCTCTACCCCGGGATCAGCTAATGAAAAACTGTTTTTT. Amino acid sequence: CASSTPGSANEKLFF.

The count of this clone is one. This rearrangement joins TRBV9 to TRBJ2-3; 9 bases align to TRBD2. CDR3 length: 15 amino acids. Germline V gene data show CDR1 as SGDLS and CDR2 as YYNGEE. Trimming removed 1 base from V and 2 bases from J; junction bases left unmatched: 2. CDR3 sequence reads: CASSVLAGVTDTQYF. As DNA, the CDR3 is TGTGCCAGCAGCGTATTAGCGGGAGTCACAGATACGCAGTATTTT.

The chain is built from TRBV4-2 and TRBJ2-5; 10 bases match TRBD1. The germline V gene has CDR1 LGHNA and CDR2 YNFKEQ. V shed 4 bases, J shed 2 bases, and the junction held 7 bases outside the gene matches. This CDR3 contains 16 residues. CDR3 amino acids: CASSRSGTGEQETQYF. CDR3 coding DNA: TGTGCCAGCAGCCGTTCCGGGACAGGGGAACAAGAGACCCAGTACTTC.

The chain has TRBV6-5 and TRBJ2-7; possibly TRBD2 for D (6 bases). Germline CDR1 MNHEY, CDR2 SVGAGI. Trimming removed 3 bases from V and 6 bases from J, with 9 bases in between. The CDR3 sequence is 12 residues long. In DNA form, the CDR3 reads TGTGCCAGCAGTTATGGGACTCCCGAGCAGTACTTC. Translation gives CASSYGTPEQYF.

The chain uses TRBV18 and TRBJ2-3; D is unclear. CDR3 length: 14 residues. Germline assignment: CDR1 KGHSH and CDR2 LQKENI. Trimming stripped 1 base from V and 2 bases from J, with 7 bases between. The chain's CDR3 is CASSPLGNTDTQYF. CDR3 bases: TGTGCCAGCTCACCACTGGGGAACACAGATACGCAGTATTTT.

The CDR3 loop reads CASSLVGASYEQYF. CDR3 bases: TGCGCCAGCAGCTTGGTGGGGGCCTCCTACGAGCAGTACTTC. The chain has TRBV5-1 and TRBJ2-7; TRBD1 is a possible D gene (6 bases). V lost 0 bases and J 0 bases, leaving 7 bases between the germline ends. CDR1 is SGHRS, CDR2 YFSETQ, per germline. The CDR3 has 14 amino acids.

The genes are TRBV18 and TRBJ1-2; D unclear. V lost 2 bases to trimming and J lost 2 bases, with 6 bases between them. In germline, CDR1 is KGHSH, CDR2 LQKENI. CDR3 length: 13 residues. The CDR3 DNA sequence: TGTGCCAGCTCACCAGACGGGAACTATGGCTACACCTTC. Translated, it gives CASSPDGNYGYTF.

J is TRBJ1-2 and V is TRBV5-5; tentatively, D is TRBD1 (5 bases). Trimming took off 1 base at V and 3 bases at J, with 7 bases between the two ends. This CDR3 spans 13 amino acids. Germline V gene data show CDR1 as SGHKS and CDR2 as YYEKEE (reference sequence). In DNA, the CDR3 is TGTGCCAGCAGCTTGTGGGGCGACTATGGCTACACCTTC. This translates into CASSLWGDYGYTF.

CDR3 protein: CASRLAGGPSTGELFF. As DNA, the CDR3 is TGTGCCAGCAGACTAGCGGGAGGGCCGAGCACCGGGGAGCTGTTTTTT. The chain joins TRBV28 to TRBJ2-2, with TRBD2 matching 13 bases. CDR3 length: 16 residues. Trimming took 6 bases from V and 4 from J; bases not matched to a gene: 5. The germline V gene encodes CDR1 MDHEN and CDR2 SYDVKM. Full variable domain (rest looked up from reference TRBV28 and TRBJ2-2): DVKVTQSSRYLVKRTGEKVFLECVQDMDHENMFWYRQDPGLGLRLIYFSYDVKMKEKGDIPEGYSVSREKKERFSLILESASTNQTSMYLCASRLAGGPSTGELFFGEGSRLTVL.

The chain carries TRBV10-3 and TRBJ2-5, with 7 nucleotides matching TRBD2. This CDR3 spans 13 amino acids. The V gene's germline CDR1 is ENHRY and CDR2 SYGVKD. The trim removed 11 bases at V and 5 bases at J, leaving 11 bases unmatched. The CDR3 region is CASREGLGETQYF. CDR3 DNA: TGTGCCTCGAGGGAGGGGCTAGGGGAGACCCAGTACTTC.

This chain links TRBV5-4 with TRBJ2-4; TRBD2 matches at 8 bases. In germline, CDR1 is SGHNT, CDR2 YYREEE (reference sequence). The CDR3 extends over 13 amino acids. V was pared by 0 bases and J by 10 bases, with 3 bases of the junction left unmatched. The CDR3 loop reads CASSLDQREIQYF. The CDR3 nucleotides read TGTGCCAGCAGCTTGGATCAGCGGGAGATTCAGTACTTC.

The gene calls are TRBV5-5 and TRBJ1-2; a possible D gene is TRBD1 (6 bases). V was cut by 2 bases and J by 2 bases, with 10 bases left in between. Germline loops: CDR1 SGHKS, CDR2 YYEKEE (reference sequence). There are 14 residues in the CDR3. The CDR3 spells CASSLSRGNYGYTF. In DNA form, the CDR3 reads TGTGCCAGCAGCTTAAGTAGGGGGAACTATGGCTACACCTTC. The full variable domain, in which reference TRBV5-5 and TRBJ1-2 provide the parts outside the CDR3, is DAGVTQSPTHLIKTRGQQVTLRCSPISGHKSVSWYQQVLGQGPQFIFQYYEKEERGRGNFPDRFSARQFPNYSSELNVNALLLGDSALYLCASSLSRGNYGYTFGSGTRLTVV.

The J gene is TRBJ2-7, the V gene TRBV10-3, with 8 bases lining up with TRBD1. Germline-derived CDR1 and CDR2 are ENHRY and SYGVKD. The CDR3 has 14 amino acids. Trimming removed 0 bases from V and 2 bases from J; junction bases left unmatched: 0. CDR3 bases: TGTGCCATCAGTGAGTCGGACAGGGCCTACGAGCAGTACTTC. It translates to CAISESDRAYEQYF.

The V call is TRBV9, the J call TRBJ2-1; 8 bases map to TRBD2. The ends lost 6 bases at V and 4 bases at J; junction bases unmatched: 12. The CDR3 runs 16 residues. Germline V gene lookup returns CDR1 SGDLS and CDR2 YYNGEE. The CDR3 reads CASTQVAGPLYNEQFF. The DNA of the CDR3 is TGTGCCAGCACCCAAGTAGCGGGGCCTCTATACAATGAGCAGTTCTTC. Using reference TRBV9 and TRBJ2-1 for the parts outside the CDR3, the full variable domain is DSGVTQTPKHLITATGQRVTLRCSPRSGDLSVYWYQQSLDQGLQFLIQYYNGEERAKGNILERFSAQQFPDLHSELNLSSLELGDSALYFCASTQVAGPLYNEQFFGPGTRLTVL.